What follows are 30 T cell receptor beta chains derived from one specimen sequenced in a study of TIL therapy for anti-PD-1-resistant metastatic lung cancer (dated by TCRdb to about 2021). The time point label of this sample denotes: pre-treatment sample, taken before nivolumab and TIL therapy. The baseline tumor samples, taken from the same resection that was used to grow TIL, were excised metastases, most often pleural nodules or supraclavicular lymph nodes. Using bias-controlled multiplex PCR with the immunoSEQ v3 hsTCRB kit, the TCR beta CDR3 regions were amplified from genomic DNA. TCRdb limited this immuneACCESS table to in-frame rearrangements with V and J called. A share of clones is missing; checked studies link under half to unresolved V genes, and the rest is unexplained. This sample has 6,000 to 7,500 clones in its table, and 62% of those were observed once. In total, the top ten clones hold roughly 8.2% of the sample.

Sequencing used tumor tissue, obtained at baseline. These receptors came from a person between 30 and 80 years old with non-small cell lung cancer.

The chain has TRBV7-8 and TRBJ1-6; D is perhaps TRBD1 (5 bases). This CDR3 is 15 amino acids long. Between the trimmed V and J ends, which lost 1 base and 7 bases, there was a span of 11 bases. From germline, CDR1 is SGHVS and CDR2 FQNEAQ. The CDR3 loop reads CASSLVRGLNSPLHF. DNA of the CDR3: TGTGCCAGCAGCTTAGTCCGGGGGTTGAATTCACCCCTCCACTTT. The complete variable domain, with remaining parts taken from reference TRBV7-8 and TRBJ1-6, reads GAGVSQSPRYKVAKRGQDVALRCDPISGHVSLFWYQQALGQGPEFLTYFQNEAQLDKSGLPSDRFFAERPEGSVSTLKIQRTQQEDSAVYLCASSLVRGLNSPLHFGNGTRLTVT.

The chain links TRBV27 to TRBJ2-6; 8 bases line up with TRBD1. The CDR3 spans 17 residues. Germline-derived CDR1 and CDR2 are MNHEY and SMNVEV (reference sequence). The trim removed 5 bases at V and 2 bases at J, leaving 8 bases unmatched. CDR3 in DNA: TGTGCCAGCAGTGCGGACAGGGTGTGGACTGGGGCCAACGTCCTGACTTTC. It encodes CASSADRVWTGANVLTF. Supplemented by reference TRBV27 and TRBJ2-6, the full variable domain reads EAQVTQNPRYLITVTGKKLTVTCSQNMNHEYMSWYRQDPGLGLRQIYYSMNVEVTDKGDVPEGYKVSRKEKRNFPLILESPSPNQTSLYFCASSADRVWTGANVLTFGAGSRLTVL.

CDR3 residues: CASSFGRGGPTEQFF. CDR3 nucleotides: TGTGCCAGCAGCTTTGGCCGGGGGGGCCCCACTGAGCAGTTCTTC. The chain carries TRBV7-2 and TRBJ2-1, with 8 bases lining up with TRBD2. This CDR3 contains 15 residues. Germline V gene data show CDR1 as SGHTA and CDR2 as FQGNSA. V trimming: 3 bases; J trimming: 9 bases; junction bases outside the gene matches: 10.

The V gene is TRBV3-1 (or the pseudogene TRBV3-2), the J gene TRBJ2-7; no firm D call. The CDR3 runs to 16 residues. V was trimmed by 3 bases and J by 1 base, leaving 16 bases between them. Germline lookup yields CDR1 LGHDT and CDR2 YNNKEL (reference sequence). CDR3 sequence (DNA): TGTGCCAGCAGCCAGCCAGGACGAATAGAATCCTACGAGCAGTACTTC. It encodes CASSQPGRIESYEQYF.

In this sample, this clone turned up once. The rearrangement joins TRBV5-6 to TRBJ2-1, with D hard to call. Per the germline V gene, CDR1 is SGHDT and CDR2 is YYEEEE. Trimming removed 1 base at V and 4 bases at J, with 9 bases between. This CDR3 has 14 residues. CDR3 nucleotide sequence: TGTGCCAGCAGCTTGTTTGCCCTGTACAATGAGCAGTTCTTC. This encodes CASSLFALYNEQFF.

This clone is labeled medium-sized. V is TRBV6-5 and J is TRBJ1-2, with a tentative D call TRBD1 (6 bases). CDR1 is MNHEY and CDR2 is SVGAGI in the germline V gene. Trimming stripped 4 bases from V and 2 bases from J, with 14 bases between. The CDR3 length is 15 residues. The CDR3 DNA is TGTGCCAGCAGTTTTGGGATCCAGGGGAACTATGGCTACACCTTC. Translating it yields CASSFGIQGNYGYTF.

This clone has a handful of counts. J is TRBJ1-4 and V is TRBV9; TRBD1 agrees at 9 bases. Germline V gene lookup returns CDR1 SGDLS and CDR2 YYNGEE. The CDR3 is 14 amino acids. The V segment lost 6 bases and the J segment 5 bases; nucleotides outside the gene matches: 5. The CDR3 nucleotides read TGTGCCAGCAACACCGGGACAGGGAATGAAAAACTGTTTTTT. Residues: CASNTGTGNEKLFF. Together with reference TRBV9 and TRBJ1-4, the CDR3 gives the full variable domain: DSGVTQTPKHLITATGQRVTLRCSPRSGDLSVYWYQQSLDQGLQFLIQYYNGEERAKGNILERFSAQQFPDLHSELNLSSLELGDSALYFCASNTGTGNEKLFFGSGTQLSVL.

The V gene is TRBV7-8, the J gene TRBJ2-1, with TRBD2 as a possible D gene (5 bases). V was pared by 0 bases and J by 0 bases, with 12 bases between. Germline V gene sequence: CDR1 SGHVS, CDR2 FQNEAQ. This CDR3 is built from 17 residues. In DNA, the CDR3 is TGTGCCAGCAGCTTAGCCGCCAGCGGAAGCTCCTACAATGAGCAGTTCTTC. Its protein product is CASSLAASGSSYNEQFF. The complete variable domain, with remaining parts taken from reference TRBV7-8 and TRBJ2-1, reads GAGVSQSPRYKVAKRGQDVALRCDPISGHVSLFWYQQALGQGPEFLTYFQNEAQLDKSGLPSDRFFAERPEGSVSTLKIQRTQQEDSAVYLCASSLAASGSSYNEQFFGPGTRLTVL.

The chain combines TRBV6-6 with TRBJ2-5, with 14 bases aligning to TRBD2. Germline-derived CDR1 and CDR2 are MNHNY and SVGAGI (reference sequence). The CDR3 extends over 16 amino acids. Trimming removed 9 bases from V and 5 bases from J; junction bases left unmatched: 11. CDR3 in DNA: TGTGCCAGTACAGTGACTAGCGGGAGGGCCGGGGAGACCCAGTACTTC. The encoded protein is CASTVTSGRAGETQYF.

This clone turned up a few times. The chain recombines TRBV20-1 with TRBJ1-2; TRBD1 is a possible D gene (5 bases). The V gene lost 6 bases and the J gene lost 7 bases, with 12 bases spanning the gap. Germline assignment: CDR1 DFQATT and CDR2 SNEGSKA (reference sequence). This CDR3 is built from 11 residues. CDR3 bases: TGCAGTGCGGGGACTTCCTTTGGCTACACCTTC. This sequence encodes CSAGTSFGYTF.

This clone was counted between two and nine times. The chain uses TRBV19 and TRBJ2-2, with D perhaps matching TRBD1 or TRBD2 (5 bases each). This CDR3 is built from 14 residues. Trimming pared 3 bases from V and 4 bases from J, leaving 9 bases between. The germline V gene has CDR1 LNHDA and CDR2 SQIVND (reference sequence). The CDR3 nucleotides are TGTGCCAGTAGTATCGGGGACCGCACCGGGGAGCTGTTTTTT. Its protein is CASSIGDRTGELFF.

In this sample, this clone turned up once. The genes are TRBV29-1 and TRBJ1-2, with D perhaps TRBD1 (6 bases). The germline V gene encodes CDR1 SQVTM and CDR2 ANQGSEA. This CDR3 is built from 19 residues. Trimming removed 2 bases at V and 8 bases at J, with 33 bases between. CDR3: CSVEMARGGALLSPRGYTF. For the CDR3, the DNA is TGCAGCGTTGAAATGGCCAGGGGCGGCGCACTTCTCTCTCCGCGGGGCTACACCTTC.

The chain recombines TRBV2 with TRBJ1-3; D is perhaps TRBD1 (6 bases). The CDR3 has 15 residues. Germline V gives CDR1 SNHLY, CDR2 FYNNEI. Trimming left V 6 bases short and J 0 bases short, with 12 bases between. CDR3 protein: CASSYTGSSGNTIYF. The CDR3 DNA follows: TGTGCCAGCAGCTATACAGGGAGCTCTGGAAACACCATATATTTT. Filled out from reference TRBV2 and TRBJ1-3, the complete variable domain reads EPEVTQTPSHQVTQMGQEVILRCVPISNHLYFYWYRQILGQKVEFLVSFYNNEISEKSEIFDDQFSVERPDGSNFTLKIRSTKLEDSAMYFCASSYTGSSGNTIYFGEGSWLTVV.

CDR3 loop: CASSWTSGAPGADTQYF. CDR3 coding DNA: TGTGCCAGCAGTTGGACTAGCGGCGCTCCCGGGGCAGATACGCAGTATTTT. The chain joins TRBV2 to TRBJ2-3, with 10 bases fitting TRBD2. The CDR3 runs to 17 residues. In germline, CDR1 is SNHLY, CDR2 FYNNEI. The junction had 12 bases not matched to a gene; V was cut back by 5 bases and J by 4 bases.

V usage is TRBV3-1 (or the pseudogene TRBV3-2) and J usage is TRBJ2-3; D may be TRBD2 (6 bases). The CDR3 spans 13 residues. V was pared by 4 bases and J by 5 bases, with 10 bases between. Germline values: CDR1 LGHDT, CDR2 YNNKEL (reference sequence). CDR3 nucleotides: TGTGCCAGCAGCCCGGCTAGCGTAGATACGCAGTATTTT. Translated: CASSPASVDTQYF.

V usage is TRBV3-1 (or the pseudogene TRBV3-2) and J usage is TRBJ2-7, with TRBD2 matching 7 bases. Trimming took 4 bases from V and 2 from J; bases not matched to a gene: 8. Germline CDR1 reads LGHDT; CDR2 reads YNNKEL (reference sequence). This CDR3 contains 15 residues. CDR3 in amino acids: CASSPKLAVTYEQYF. The CDR3 region has the DNA TGTGCCAGCAGCCCAAAGCTAGCGGTTACCTACGAGCAGTACTTC.

The rearrangement joins TRBV3-1 (or the pseudogene TRBV3-2) to TRBJ1-2; the D gene is possibly TRBD1 (6 bases). Trimming removed 4 bases from V and 3 bases from J, with 21 bases in between. The V gene's germline CDR1 is LGHDT and CDR2 YNNKEL (reference sequence). The CDR3 loop spans 17 amino acids. CDR3 amino acids: CASSLRRLGGHHYGYTF. In nucleotides, the CDR3 is TGTGCCAGCAGCCTACGTCGGTTGGGGGGCCATCACTATGGCTACACCTTC.

The V gene is TRBV5-1, the J gene TRBJ2-1, with 13 bases fitting TRBD2. Looked up from germline, CDR1 is SGHRS and CDR2 is YFSETQ. The trim removed 2 bases at V and 0 bases at J, leaving 5 bases unmatched. The CDR3 loop spans 18 amino acids. Here the CDR3 DNA reads TGCGCCAGCAGCTTAGTGGGACTAGCGGGAAGCTCCTACAATGAGCAGTTCTTC. It is translated as CASSLVGLAGSSYNEQFF.

This chain joins TRBV6-5 and TRBJ2-3; tentative D call: TRBD1 (6 bases). The CDR3 is 14 amino acids. CDR1 is MNHEY and CDR2 is SVGAGI in the germline V gene. Trimming shortened V by 5 bases and J by 1 base, and 10 bases separated the two germline ends. The CDR3 DNA sequence: TGTGCCAGCAGTCCCCGACAGGGCACAGATACGCAGTATTTT. This encodes CASSPRQGTDTQYF.

The rearrangement links TRBV7-2 to TRBJ1-1; D remains unclear. Deletions cut 2 bases from V and 5 bases from J, with 9 bases between. This CDR3 region has 13 residues. Looked up from germline, CDR1 is SGHTA and CDR2 is FQGNSA. Here the CDR3 DNA reads TGTGCCAGCAGCTTAACCCTGGGGACTGAAGCTTTCTTT. Translating it yields CASSLTLGTEAFF.

The V and J genes are TRBV6-2 or TRBV6-3 and TRBJ2-7, with 7 bases aligning to TRBD2. The V segment lost 3 bases and the J segment 2 bases; nucleotides outside the gene matches: 7. Germline CDR1 and CDR2: MNHEY and SVGEGT. CDR3 length: 15 residues. The CDR3 here is CASSYKASGPYEQYF. In DNA form, the CDR3 reads TGTGCCAGCAGTTATAAGGCTAGCGGACCCTACGAGCAGTACTTC.

V and J are TRBV20-1 and TRBJ1-2, with a tentative D call TRBD1 (5 bases). Germline V gene sequence: CDR1 DFQATT, CDR2 SNEGSKA (reference sequence). The CDR3 covers 10 residues. CDR3 nucleotides: TGCACAGGGCGGGACTATGGCTACACCTTC. Its protein product is CTGRDYGYTF.

V usage is TRBV18 and J usage is TRBJ2-1, with 7 bases matching TRBD1. V lost 4 bases and J lost 5; bases outside the gene matches: 2. Germline values: CDR1 KGHSH, CDR2 LQKENI. The CDR3 runs 13 residues. DNA of the CDR3: TGTGCCAGCTCACTCGACAGGGACAATGAGCAGTTCTTC. It translates to CASSLDRDNEQFF.

This clone was detected only a few times. The V call is TRBV29-1, the J call TRBJ1-5; TRBD1 might be the D (6 bases). The CDR3 extends over 12 amino acids. CDR1 and CDR2 (germline): SQVTM, ANQGSEA. Trimming took off 6 bases at V and 3 bases at J, with 9 bases between the two ends. For the CDR3, the DNA is TGCAGCGTCGGACAGTCCAATCAGCCCCAGCATTTT. Its translation is CSVGQSNQPQHF. Looking up the rest from reference TRBV29-1 and TRBJ1-5 gives the full variable domain: SAVISQKPSRDICQRGTSLTIQCQVDSQVTMMFWYRQQPGQSLTLIATANQGSEATYESGFVIDKFPISRPNLTFSTLTVSNMSPEDSSIYLCSVGQSNQPQHFGDGTRLSIL.

The CDR3 region is CASRPSSGSYNEQFF. The DNA of the CDR3 is TGTGCCAGTAGGCCTTCTAGCGGGAGCTACAATGAGCAGTTCTTC. The chain uses TRBV19 and TRBJ2-1; 10 bases fit TRBD2. The CDR3 is made up of 15 amino acids. After removal of 6 bases from V and 3 bases from J, the junction contained 5 bases not matched to a gene. Germline CDR1 is LNHDA and CDR2 is SQIVND (reference sequence).

The chain employs TRBV29-1 and TRBJ1-1; possible D gene TRBD1, 5 bases. The CDR3 sequence is 12 residues long. V was clipped by 3 bases and J by 5 bases, with 10 bases between them. Per the germline V gene, CDR1 is SQVTM and CDR2 is ANQGSEA. CDR3: CSVDLGRTEAFF. DNA for the CDR3: TGCAGCGTTGACCTGGGGCGGACTGAAGCTTTCTTT.

This rearrangement joins TRBV12-3 or TRBV12-4 to TRBJ1-5, with D perhaps TRBD1 (6 bases). The CDR3 length is 12 residues. The V end was cut by 6 bases, the J end by 6 bases, with 9 bases between. As DNA, the CDR3 is TGTGCCAGCAGGGGGGGGCCTCAGCCCCAGCATTTT. It codes for CASRGGPQPQHF.

The J gene is TRBJ1-3, the V gene TRBV30; D perhaps matches TRBD1 (6 bases). V lost 3 bases and J lost 2, with 8 bases in between. The CDR3 contains 13 residues. Germline CDR1 GTSNPN, CDR2 SVGIG (reference sequence). This chain's CDR3 is CAWRRTAGNTIYF. The CDR3, as DNA: TGTGCCTGGAGACGGACAGCTGGAAACACCATATATTTT.

The J gene is TRBJ1-5, the V gene TRBV4-1; D gene uncertain. CDR3 length: 14 residues. Germline values: CDR1 MGHRA, CDR2 YSYEKL. Trimming took off 1 base at V and 4 bases at J, with 8 bases between the two ends. The chain's CDR3 is CASSQGTTNQPQHF. DNA for the CDR3: TGCGCCAGCAGCCAAGGCACAACAAATCAGCCCCAGCATTTT.

J is TRBJ1-5 and V is TRBV19; D is unclear. CDR3 length equals 16 residues. From germline, CDR1 is LNHDA and CDR2 SQIVND (reference sequence). V gave up 5 bases and J gave up 0 bases, with 14 bases separating them. CDR3 sequence: CASSSPPGISNQPQHF. The CDR3 DNA sequence: TGTGCCAGTAGTTCCCCCCCGGGGATTAGCAATCAGCCCCAGCATTTT.